These T cell receptor beta chains were read from a single sample in a study of identical twins. TCRdb itself ran the 5' RACE reads through MiXCR, one entry per CDR3 protein. The table records about 450,000 distinct CDR3 sequences, about 18% of them present only once. The sample consisted of naive T cells sorted from blood. Receptors were obtained from a middle-aged man in good health. The CDR3 runs from the conserved cysteine through the conserved F or W. The D gene is left open where the match is weak. Clone size appears in some rows only: once, few, many, or a class for an expanded clone.

d_call j_call clone_size v_call cdr3_aa cdr3_nt
TRBD2 TRBJ2-3 many TRBV5-1 CASSLGPASGSTDTQYF TGCGCCAGCAGCTTAGGACCGGCTAGCGGGAGCACAGATACGCAGTATTTT
. TRBJ2-3 once TRBV11-2 CASSLEFSDTQYF TGTGCCAGCAGCTTAGAATTCTCAGATACGCAGTATTTT
TRBD1 TRBJ1-1 few TRBV28 CASSWTGAVGVTEAFF TGTGCCAGCAGTTGGACAGGGGCGGTTGGTGTGACTGAAGCTTTCTTT
TRBD2 TRBJ2-3 many TRBV6-5 CASSYLRPGLTRDTQYF TGTGCCAGCAGTTATCTTCGTCCGGGACTAACTCGGGATACGCAGTATTTT
. TRBJ2-1 few TRBV6-4 CASRRVDSAHNEQFF TGTGCCAGCAGGAGGGTAGATTCCGCCCACAATGAGCAGTTCTTC
TRBD2 TRBJ2-3 few TRBV10-3 CAITTAGGTTDTQYF TGTGCCATCACTACAGCGGGAGGGACTACAGATACGCAGTATTTT
. TRBJ2-3 . TRBV4-3 CASSQAVTREDTQYF TGCGCCAGCAGCCAAGCAGTTACAAGGGAAGATACGCAGTATTTT
. TRBJ2-5 few TRBV24-1 CATSDPGLETQYF TGTGCCACCAGTGATCCGGGCTTGGAGACCCAGTACTTC
TRBD2 TRBJ2-1 many TRBV6-2/TRBV6-3 CASRSPLAGGYNEQFF TGTGCCAGCAGGTCCCCGCTAGCGGGGGGCTACAATGAGCAGTTCTTC
. TRBJ2-7 many TRBV3-1 CASSQDLGTGAYEQYF TGTGCCAGCAGCCAAGATTTAGGGACTGGGGCCTACGAGCAGTACTTC
. TRBJ1-5 many TRBV29-1 CSVSRDYNQPQHF TGCAGCGTCTCCCGGGACTACAATCAGCCCCAGCATTTT
. TRBJ2-2 . TRBV18 CASSPPVRGGRELFF TGTGCCAGCTCACCACCAGTCAGGGGAGGACGGGAGCTGTTTTTT
TRBD2 TRBJ2-7 many TRBV20-1 CSARGRGGTYEQYF TGCAGTGCTAGAGGTCGGGGGGGAACCTACGAGCAGTACTTC
. TRBJ2-1 few TRBV5-1 CASSLVAASSYNEQFF TGCGCCAGCAGCTTGGTTGCGGCTAGCTCCTACAATGAGCAGTTCTTC
. TRBJ2-1 . TRBV20-1 CSARGNYPDSYNEQFF TGCAGTGCTAGAGGCAACTATCCAGACTCCTACAATGAGCAGTTCTTC
TRBD1 TRBJ1-6 few TRBV27 CASTSPGQGSGSLHF TGTGCCAGCACCTCACCGGGACAGGGCTCCGGGTCCCTCCACTTT
. TRBJ1-5 few TRBV12-3/TRBV12-4 CASSFSGSNQPQHF TGTGCCAGCAGTTTTTCGGGTAGCAATCAGCCCCAGCATTTT
. TRBJ2-1 . TRBV11-2 CASSLSIFLQGYEQFF TGTGCCAGCAGCTTATCCATCTTTTTACAGGGATATGAGCAGTTCTTC
. TRBJ2-5 . TRBV7-6 CASSLVAGALETQYF TGTGCCAGCAGCTTAGTGGCAGGGGCGTTGGAGACCCAGTACTTC